This passage covers 17 T cell receptor beta chains from one sample sequenced in a study of T cell responses to AZD1222 COVID-19 vaccine. Generated by immunoSEQ multiplex PCR, the TCRdb table keeps only in-frame clones and is missing some. The profile shows 95,000 to 150,000 clones, roughly 84% of them singletons. The sequencing here drew on peripheral blood, taken on day 0 of AZD1222 vaccination. The source is an adult in good health.

This chain connects TRBV6-5 to TRBJ2-1; TRBD1 matches at 8 bases. Germline trimming cut 2 bases from V and 5 bases from J; bases unmatched to any gene: 5. CDR1 and CDR2 from the germline V gene are MNHEY and SVGAGI. The CDR3 runs to 15 residues. The CDR3 nucleotides are TGTGCCAGCAGTTACATCGGGACAGGAGACAATGAGCAGTTCTTC. This translates into CASSYIGTGDNEQFF.

The chain recombines TRBV10-1 with TRBJ2-7; no clear D. In germline, CDR1 is WNHNN, CDR2 SYGVQD (reference sequence). V lost 0 bases, J lost 3 bases, and 9 bases lay in between. CDR3 size: 14 residues. In DNA form, the CDR3 reads TGCGCCAGCAGTGAGTCTTGGAACAGCTACGAGCAGTACTTC. Its protein is CASSESWNSYEQYF.

The V call is TRBV30, the J call TRBJ1-4, with D unclear. Germline CDR1 GTSNPN, CDR2 SVGIG (reference sequence). The CDR3 runs to 15 residues. V was pared by 2 bases and J by 0 bases, with 10 bases between. CDR3 in DNA: TGTGCCTGGAGTCAAGTCATTGCAACTAATGAAAAACTGTTTTTT. Its protein product is CAWSQVIATNEKLFF.

The chain couples TRBV4-1 to TRBJ1-5; unclear D gene. The V and J ends lost 1 base and 5 bases respectively, with 12 bases between them. The CDR3 contains 15 residues. The germline gives CDR1 MGHRA, CDR2 YSYEKL. CDR3 protein: CASSQGGLVDQPQHF. The CDR3 coding sequence is TGCGCCAGCAGCCAAGGCGGGCTGGTCGATCAGCCCCAGCATTTT.

The chain recombines TRBV5-1 with TRBJ2-3; D possibly corresponds to TRBD1 (5 bases). The germline gives CDR1 SGHRS, CDR2 YFSETQ. V gave up 4 bases and J gave up 2 bases, with 14 bases separating them. There are 15 residues in the CDR3. The CDR3 sequence is CASSDRPGFTDTQYF. CDR3 nucleotide sequence: TGCGCCAGCAGCGATCGTCCAGGGTTCACAGATACGCAGTATTTT. The full variable domain, with the rest looked up from reference TRBV5-1 and TRBJ2-3, is KAGVTQTPRYLIKTRGQQVTLSCSPISGHRSVSWYQQTPGQGLQFLFEYFSETQRNKGNFPGRFSGRQFSNSRSEMNVSTLELGDSALYLCASSDRPGFTDTQYFGPGTRLTVL.

The rearrangement joins TRBV5-1 to TRBJ1-5; D is unclear. The CDR3 sequence is 15 residues long. Germline V gene sequence: CDR1 SGHRS, CDR2 YFSETQ. V was pared by 0 bases and J by 1 base, with 8 bases between. This chain's CDR3 is CASSLGEASNQPQHF. CDR3 nucleotide sequence: TGCGCCAGCAGCTTGGGGGAAGCAAGCAATCAGCCCCAGCATTTT. Combining the CDR3 with reference TRBV5-1 and TRBJ1-5 gives the whole variable domain KAGVTQTPRYLIKTRGQQVTLSCSPISGHRSVSWYQQTPGQGLQFLFEYFSETQRNKGNFPGRFSGRQFSNSRSEMNVSTLELGDSALYLCASSLGEASNQPQHFGDGTRLSIL.

This clone was counted only a few times. The V gene is TRBV11-2, the J gene TRBJ1-1, with TRBD1 matching 7 bases. Germline-derived CDR1 and CDR2 are SGHAT and FQNNGV. CDR3 length equals 15 residues. V lost 4 bases to trimming and J lost 7 bases; unmatched junction nucleotides: 12. For the CDR3, the DNA is TGTGCCAGCAGCTCGTGGACAGGCCCCGGGGGTGAAGCTTTCTTT. This encodes CASSSWTGPGGEAFF.

This chain joins TRBV10-3 and TRBJ1-1; weak D call: TRBD1 (6 bases). The length of the CDR3 is 11 residues. V was trimmed by 8 bases and J by 8 bases, leaving 12 bases between them. Germline V gene sequence: CDR1 ENHRY, CDR2 SYGVKD. The CDR3 loop reads CAIRGGTEAFF. The DNA for the CDR3 is TGTGCCATCCGGGGGGGGACAGAAGCTTTCTTT.

The rearrangement uses TRBV12-3 or TRBV12-4 and TRBJ2-2, with D uncertain. The CDR3 length is 12 residues. V gave up 3 bases and J gave up 7 bases, with 6 bases separating them. The CDR3, as DNA: TGTGCCAGCAGTTTTCCGAACGGGGAGCTGTTTTTT. It is translated as CASSFPNGELFF.

V is TRBV4-1 and J is TRBJ2-7; TRBD1 matches at 11 bases. From germline, CDR1 is MGHRA and CDR2 YSYEKL. CDR3 length: 15 amino acids. The V segment lost 4 bases and the J segment 5 bases; nucleotides outside the gene matches: 7. CDR3 region: CASSRRTGGVDEQYF. For the CDR3, the DNA is TGCGCCAGCAGCCGCCGGACAGGGGGCGTCGACGAGCAGTACTTC.

The rearrangement links TRBV30 to TRBJ1-2, with unresolved D. CDR1 and CDR2 (germline): GTSNPN, SVGIG (reference sequence). Trimming shortened V by 0 bases and J by 7 bases, and 12 bases separated the two germline ends. The CDR3 contains 13 residues. The CDR3 spells CAWSVPRGSGYTF. CDR3 sequence (DNA): TGTGCCTGGAGTGTACCGAGAGGGAGTGGCTACACCTTC.

This sequence joins TRBV27 and TRBJ2-6; a weak D match, TRBD1 (5 bases). Germline V gene sequence: CDR1 MNHEY, CDR2 SMNVEV (reference sequence). The V gene lost 6 bases and the J gene lost 2 bases, with 11 bases spanning the gap. The CDR3 contains 15 residues. CDR3 region: CASSFLGAGANVLTF. For the CDR3, the DNA is TGTGCCAGCAGCTTTTTAGGGGCTGGGGCCAACGTCCTGACTTTC.

This clone occurred a few times. The chain joins TRBV7-6 to TRBJ2-1, with D tentatively TRBD1 (5 bases). CDR1 and CDR2 from the germline V gene are SGHVS and FNYEAQ. The V gene lost 4 bases and the J gene lost 9 bases, with 19 bases spanning the gap. CDR3 length equals 15 residues. The CDR3 reads CASSSVKGRIGEQFF. The CDR3 region has the DNA TGTGCCAGCAGCTCCGTCAAGGGGCGCATTGGTGAGCAGTTCTTC.

V and J are TRBV7-2 and TRBJ1-2; tentatively, D is TRBD1 (6 bases). V dropped 1 base and J dropped 8 bases, with 11 bases sitting between them. The V gene's germline CDR1 is SGHTA and CDR2 FQGNSA. The CDR3 runs 13 residues. CDR3 amino acids: CASSLGQGRGYTF. The CDR3 nucleotides read TGTGCCAGCAGCTTAGGGCAGGGGCGAGGCTACACCTTC.

V and J are TRBV6-1 and TRBJ2-7, with D possibly being TRBD2 (5 bases). The germline CDR1 and CDR2 sequences are MNHNS and SASEGT. V gave up 8 bases and J gave up 6 bases, with 17 bases separating them. CDR3 length equals 13 residues. CDR3 residues: CASALGRVSEQYF. The CDR3 DNA reads as TGTGCCAGCGCACTAGGTAGGGTGAGCGAGCAGTACTTC.

The J gene is TRBJ2-5, the V gene TRBV3-1 (or the pseudogene TRBV3-2), with 10 bases matching TRBD2. Germline CDR1 is LGHDT and CDR2 is YNNKEL (reference sequence). J lost 1 base, V lost 1 base, and 9 bases had no gene match. The length of the CDR3 is 18 residues. The CDR3 here is CASSQALLAGVFQETQYF. The DNA for the CDR3 is TGTGCCAGCAGCCAAGCCCTTCTAGCGGGGGTCTTCCAAGAGACCCAGTACTTC.

The genes are TRBV25-1 and TRBJ1-1; a weak D match, TRBD1 (6 bases). Trimming took 6 bases from V and 1 from J, leaving 21 bases between them. The CDR3 contains 17 residues. Germline V lookup: CDR1 MGHDK, CDR2 SYGVNS. The CDR3 sequence is CASREGWGTISNTEAFF. The CDR3 coding sequence is TGTGCCAGCAGGGAGGGTTGGGGGACAATTTCGAACACTGAAGCTTTCTTT.